These 10 T cell receptor beta chains came from one sample sequenced in a study of beta chain features in type 1 diabetes. General study results and limits: Patients with Type 1 diabetes showed moderately but significantly shorter TCRB CDR3s in all four CD4+ subsets.

The antigens for these receptors are not known. Of the isolated RNA, all was reverse transcribed, and so the sequenced material was expressed TCRB transcripts. Libraries were prepared by immunoSEQ multiplex PCR; TCRdb keeps only in-frame clonotypes and omits some of them. The table shows 550,000 to 850,000 clones, with roughly 13% occurring only once. The specimen was naive CD4+ T cells from blood. The receptors were gathered from a man younger than 35 with type 1 diabetes.

The rearrangement links TRBV15 to TRBJ1-5; unclear D gene. Germline V gene sequence: CDR1 LNHNV, CDR2 YYDKDF (reference sequence). Trimming cost V 4 bases and J 6 bases, with 10 bases left between them. The CDR3 runs 13 residues. The CDR3 loop reads CATSIVDGQPQHF. The CDR3 DNA reads TGTGCCACCAGCATTGTCGATGGTCAGCCCCAGCATTTT. Full variable domain (remainder filled in from reference TRBV15 and TRBJ1-5): DAMVIQNPRYQVTQFGKPVTLSCSQTLNHNVMYWYQQKSSQAPKLLFHYYDKDFNNEADTPDNFQSRRPNTSFCFLDIRSPGLGDTAMYLCATSIVDGQPQHFGDGTRLSIL.

V gene TRBV5-1 combines with J gene TRBJ2-1; 10 bases map to TRBD1. The CDR3 loop spans 14 amino acids. Germline CDR1 is SGHRS and CDR2 is YFSETQ. Germline trimming cut 5 bases from V and 4 bases from J; bases unmatched to any gene: 3. The CDR3 reads CASRGTGEYNEQFF. The CDR3, as DNA: TGCGCCAGCAGGGGGACAGGGGAATACAATGAGCAGTTCTTC. Full variable domain (rest looked up from reference TRBV5-1 and TRBJ2-1): KAGVTQTPRYLIKTRGQQVTLSCSPISGHRSVSWYQQTPGQGLQFLFEYFSETQRNKGNFPGRFSGRQFSNSRSEMNVSTLELGDSALYLCASRGTGEYNEQFFGPGTRLTVL.

The chain recombines TRBV15 with TRBJ1-4; D remains unclear. The ends were cut back, 3 bases at V and 5 bases at J, with 7 bases in the middle. The CDR3 loop spans 13 amino acids. CDR1 and CDR2 from the germline V gene are LNHNV and YYDKDF (reference sequence). CDR3 sequence reads: CATSRPLNEKLFF. In DNA form, the CDR3 reads TGTGCCACCAGCAGGCCCCTAAATGAAAAACTGTTTTTT.

This clone was seen a handful of times. Written as DNA, the CDR3 is TGCGCCAGCAGCTCGGACAGGGTAGAATACGAGCAGTACTTC. This sequence encodes CASSSDRVEYEQYF. The rearrangement joins TRBV5-1 to TRBJ2-7, with 8 positions matching TRBD1. J lost 4 bases, V lost 3 bases, and 6 bases had no gene match. The CDR3 covers 14 residues. Germline-derived CDR1 and CDR2 are SGHRS and YFSETQ.

The V gene is TRBV19, the J gene TRBJ2-6; D remains unclear. V shed 7 bases and J shed 4 bases, with 8 bases lying between them. From germline, CDR1 is LNHDA and CDR2 SQIVND (reference sequence). The CDR3 sequence is 13 residues long. CDR3 sequence (DNA): TGTGCCAGTACGACGGAGGGGGCCAACGTCCTGACTTTC. Its translation: CASTTEGANVLTF. The entire variable domain, with the rest obtained from reference TRBV19 and TRBJ2-6, is as follows: DGGITQSPKYLFRKEGQNVTLSCEQNLNHDAMYWYRQDPGQGLRLIYYSQIVNDFQKGDIAEGYSVSREKKESFPLTVTSAQKNPTAFYLCASTTEGANVLTFGAGSRLTVL.

The chain couples TRBV4-1 to TRBJ1-2, with D possibly matching TRBD1 (6 bases). Trimming stripped 1 base from V and 5 bases from J, with 11 bases between. CDR1 and CDR2 (germline): MGHRA, YSYEKL. The CDR3 loop spans 14 amino acids. The DNA of the CDR3 is TGCGCCAGCAGCCAAGCAGGGGCGGGGTATGGCTACACCTTC. Amino acids: CASSQAGAGYGYTF.

This clone showed up just a few times. The V gene is TRBV6-5, the J gene TRBJ2-2; unclear D gene. The CDR3 has 14 amino acids. The ends were cut back, 4 bases at V and 4 bases at J, with 10 bases in the middle. Germline values: CDR1 MNHEY, CDR2 SVGAGI. CDR3 bases: TGTGCCAGCAGTTGGAAAAGAGGCACCGGGGAGCTGTTTTTT. Translated, it gives CASSWKRGTGELFF.

This chain connects TRBV7-9 to TRBJ1-6, with D tentatively TRBD1 (5 bases). This CDR3 has 16 residues. Germline V lookup: CDR1 SEHNR, CDR2 FQNEAQ (reference sequence). V lost 8 bases and J 6 bases, leaving 20 bases between the germline ends. CDR3 sequence (DNA): TGTGCCAGCTCTCCACCAGGCAGGGCTCTTAATTCACCCCTCCACTTT. It yields the protein CASSPPGRALNSPLHF.

This clone turned up a few times. A junction end diverges from the germline sequence, so it may reflect a read error. The V call is TRBV7-7, the J call TRBJ1-2; 8 bases map to TRBD1. The germline V gene encodes CDR1 SSHAT and CDR2 FNYEAQ (reference sequence). This CDR3 has 14 amino acids. The DNA for the CDR3 is TGTGCTAGCAGCTTAGCCAGGGGGCTGGGTGGCTACACCTTC. Translating it yields CASSLARGLGGYTF. The full variable domain, its missing parts supplied by reference TRBV7-7 and TRBJ1-2, is GAGVSQSPRYKVTKRGQDVTLRCDPISSHATLYWYQQALGQGPEFLTYFNYEAQPDKSGLPSDRFSAERPEGSISTLTIQRTEQRDSAMYRCASSLARGLGGYTFGSGTRLTVV.

The rearrangement uses TRBV4-1 and TRBJ2-1; 12 positions match TRBD2. CDR1 MGHRA and CDR2 YSYEKL come from the germline V gene. The V gene end was trimmed by 0 bases and the J gene end by 7 bases; junction bases not matched to a gene: 16. The CDR3 totals 20 residues. The CDR3 coding sequence is TGCGCCAGCAGCCAAGATTCGGCTAGCGGGGGGGCTTTGAGATGGAATGAGCAGTTCTTC. This translates into CASSQDSASGGALRWNEQFF.